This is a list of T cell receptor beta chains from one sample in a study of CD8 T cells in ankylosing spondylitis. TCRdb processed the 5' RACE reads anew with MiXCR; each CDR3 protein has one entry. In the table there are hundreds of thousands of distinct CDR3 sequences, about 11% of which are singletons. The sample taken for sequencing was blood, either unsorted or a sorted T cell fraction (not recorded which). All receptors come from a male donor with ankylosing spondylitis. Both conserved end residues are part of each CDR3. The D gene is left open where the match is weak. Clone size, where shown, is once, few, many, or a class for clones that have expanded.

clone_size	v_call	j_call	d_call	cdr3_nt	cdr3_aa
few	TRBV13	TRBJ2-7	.	TGTGCCAGCAGCTTAGGAGGGAGGCGGCCCCGGGAGCAGTACTTC	CASSLGGRRPREQYF
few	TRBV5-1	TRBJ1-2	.	TGCGCCAGCAGCTTGGGTGGGGCAGGGGACAACTATGGCTACACCTTC	CASSLGGAGDNYGYTF
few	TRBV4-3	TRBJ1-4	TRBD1	TGCGCCAGCAGTAAAACCGGGACAGATAATGAAAAACTGTTTTTT	CASSKTGTDNEKLFF
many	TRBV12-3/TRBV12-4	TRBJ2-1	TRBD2	TGTGCCAGCAGTTTAGCTGCGGGAGGGTACAATGAGCAGTTCTTC	CASSLAAGGYNEQFF
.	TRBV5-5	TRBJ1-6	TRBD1	TGTGCCAGCAGCGTACAGGGGAATTCACCCCTCCACTTT	CASSVQGNSPLHF
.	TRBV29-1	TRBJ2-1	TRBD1	TGCAGCTCACGACAGGGATCTTACAATGAGCAGTTCTTC	CSSRQGSYNEQFF
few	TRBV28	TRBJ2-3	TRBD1	TGTGCCAGCAGTTCCGGGACAGGGCCCACAGATACGCAGTATTTT	CASSSGTGPTDTQYF
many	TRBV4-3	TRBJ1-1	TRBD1	TGCGCCAGCAGCCAAGATGGGGACAGGAAAGCTTTCTTT	CASSQDGDRKAFF
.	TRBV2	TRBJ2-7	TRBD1	TGTGCCAGCGGGACAGACTCCTACGAGCAGTACTTC	CASGTDSYEQYF
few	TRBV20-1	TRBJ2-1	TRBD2	TGCAGTGCTCTAGCGGGGGGGCACTTGTATGAGCAGTTCTTC	CSALAGGHLYEQFF
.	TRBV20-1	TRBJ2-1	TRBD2	TGCAGTGCTAGAGGGACTAGCGGGGGGCTTTACAATGAGCAGTTCTTC	CSARGTSGGLYNEQFF